Listed below are T cell receptor beta chains from one sample, sequenced in a study of cytomegalovirus exposure and HLA in healthy donors. Generated by immunoSEQ multiplex PCR, the TCRdb table keeps only in-frame clones and is missing some. Among some 180,000 clones listed, around 84% were seen once. Sample: PBMCs. The receptors derive from a girl aged 2 to 9 in good health and CMV-seropositive. Both conserved end residues are part of each CDR3. D genes are given only for firm matches. Not all rows give a size; the values are once, few, many and, for expanded clones, a class.

D: TRBD2
size: NA
J: TRBJ2-3
V: TRBV12-5
DNA: TGTGCTAGTGGTTTCCGAGCGGGAATCGCAGATACGCAGTATTTT
CDR3: CASGFRAGIADTQYF

D: NA
size: once
J: TRBJ2-5
V: TRBV7-3
DNA: TGTGCCAGCAGCTTAACTGGCAGGCCGATCCAAGAGACCCAGTACTTC
CDR3: CASSLTGRPIQETQYF

D: NA
size: NA
J: TRBJ1-2
V: TRBV5-1
DNA: TGCGCCAGCACCCCGGTCGGAACAGGGAGCGGCTACACCTTC
CDR3: CASTPVGTGSGYTF

D: NA
size: NA
J: TRBJ2-2
V: TRBV7-2
DNA: TGTGCCAGCCGGGAAACGAACACCGGGGAGCTGTTTTTT
CDR3: CASRETNTGELFF

D: NA
size: NA
J: TRBJ2-7
V: TRBV29-1
DNA: TGCAGCGTTCATGGACAGCTCTCCTACGAGCAGTACTTC
CDR3: CSVHGQLSYEQYF

D: TRBD1
size: NA
J: TRBJ1-3
V: TRBV6-6
DNA: TGTGCCAGCAGTGTGACAGGGGGCTTTACATACACCATATATTTT
CDR3: CASSVTGGFTYTIYF

D: TRBD1
size: NA
J: TRBJ1-5
V: TRBV11-2
DNA: TGTGCCAGCAGCTTACCGCGACAGGGTGGTCAGCCCCAGCATTTT
CDR3: CASSLPRQGGQPQHF

D: NA
size: NA
J: TRBJ1-6
V: TRBV6-1
DNA: TGTGCCAGCAGTGATTCCCAACCCCTCCACTTT
CDR3: CASSDSQPLHF

D: NA
size: NA
J: TRBJ2-7
V: TRBV5-6
DNA: TGTGCCAGCAGCCCCACTCAACGGGGACTCCTTCAGGTCGAGCAGTACTTC
CDR3: CASSPTQRGLLQVEQYF

D: NA
size: NA
J: TRBJ1-3
V: TRBV30
DNA: TGTGCCTGGATGGTTTCCACCCGGTGGGGCGGAAACACCATATATTTT
CDR3: CAWMVSTRWGGNTIYF

D: TRBD1
size: NA
J: TRBJ1-6
V: TRBV7-3
DNA: TGTGCCAGCAGCTTGACAGGGGTCCATTCTTATAATTCACCCCTCCACTTT
CDR3: CASSLTGVHSYNSPLHF

D: TRBD2
size: NA
J: TRBJ2-7
V: TRBV28
DNA: TGTGCCAGCAGCACGCGACTAGCGGGAGATGGTCTCGAGCAGTACTTC
CDR3: CASSTRLAGDGLEQYF

D: NA
size: once
J: TRBJ1-5
V: TRBV9
DNA: TGTGCCAGCAGCTCGGACTACCGCCTGACTACGCAGCATTTT
CDR3: CASSSDYRLTTQHF

D: TRBD1
size: NA
J: TRBJ2-1
V: TRBV6-5
DNA: TGTGCCAGCAGGCTAACAGGGGACAATGAGCAGTTCTTC
CDR3: CASRLTGDNEQFF

D: NA
size: few
J: TRBJ1-5
V: TRBV6-1
DNA: TGTGCCAGCGGCAACCCGCCCCAGCATTTT
CDR3: CASGNPPQHF

D: TRBD2
size: NA
J: TRBJ2-5
V: TRBV4-1
DNA: TGCGCCAGCAGCCAAGAAGGGACAGCGGGAGGGGTAGAGACCCAGTACTTC
CDR3: CASSQEGTAGGVETQYF

D: NA
size: NA
J: TRBJ2-7
V: TRBV20-1
DNA: TGCAGTGCCGACTTCGGGGGGGGACAGACTTTC
CDR3: CSADFGGGQTF